Listed here are 25 T cell receptor beta chains from one sample, sequenced in a study of T cell responses to AZD1222 COVID-19 vaccine (dated by TCRdb to about 2021). The time point label of this sample denotes: baseline before first vaccination. Libraries were prepared through the immunoSEQ multiplex PCR assay. Sourced from immuneACCESS, this table was stored by TCRdb with only in-frame sequences that have V and J called. A share of the clones is absent; for the studies checked, an unresolved V gene accounts for under half, and the remainder has no known explanation. Across this sample there are roughly 170,000 clones, with approximately 86% seen only once. Of the sample, about 0.49% is held by the ten largest clones. This sample comprised peripheral blood, obtained on day 0 of AZD1222 vaccination. Receptors were obtained from an adult in good health.

This sequence joins TRBV13 and TRBJ1-6; unclear D gene. The V gene lost 5 bases and the J gene lost 12 bases, with 11 bases spanning the gap. Germline loops: CDR1 PRHDT, CDR2 FYEKMQ (reference sequence). The CDR3 has 12 amino acids. The CDR3 sequence: CASSPGGQPLHF. DNA of the CDR3: TGTGCCAGCAGCCCCGGAGGGCAACCCCTCCACTTT.

V gene TRBV19 combines with J gene TRBJ1-6, with TRBD1 matching 7 bases. V shed 5 bases and J 7 bases; nucleotides not matched to a gene: 8. CDR3 length: 15 residues. CDR1 LNHDA and CDR2 SQIVND come from the germline V gene (reference sequence). CDR3 bases: TGTGCCAGTAGTCCCCCGGACAGGAGGAATTCACCCCTCCACTTT. Translation gives CASSPPDRRNSPLHF.

The chain links TRBV6-1 to TRBJ2-4, with D perhaps TRBD1 (6 bases). Germline V CDR1 and CDR2: MNHNS, SASEGT. There are 15 residues in the CDR3. Trimming removed 4 bases from V and 0 bases from J, with 10 bases in between. CDR3 in amino acids: CASSGAGVAKNIQYF. In DNA form, the CDR3 reads TGTGCCAGCAGTGGAGCAGGGGTAGCCAAAAACATTCAGTACTTC.

The chain employs TRBV6-5 and TRBJ1-5, with a possible D match to TRBD1 (5 bases). The CDR3 is 14 amino acids. Germline CDR1 is MNHEY and CDR2 is SVGAGI. The germline V and J ends were trimmed by 6 bases and 5 bases, with 14 bases remaining between them. CDR3 residues: CASSIVGADQPQHF. The CDR3 nucleotides are TGTGCCAGCAGCATAGTAGGGGCGGATCAGCCCCAGCATTTT.

This clone was seen a single time. The chain recombines TRBV7-9 with TRBJ1-4; 10 bases agree with TRBD1. V was clipped by 4 bases and J by 5 bases; unmatched bases: 4. Germline values: CDR1 SEHNR, CDR2 FQNEAQ (reference sequence). The length of the CDR3 is 15 residues. This CDR3 is CASSSDRGRNEKLFF. As DNA, the CDR3 is TGTGCCAGCAGCTCCGACAGGGGGCGGAATGAAAAACTGTTTTTT.

J is TRBJ1-4 and V is TRBV9; D gene ambiguous. The CDR3 sequence is 18 residues long. V shed 4 bases and J shed 8 bases, with 27 bases lying between them. The germline CDR1 and CDR2 sequences are SGDLS and YYNGEE. CDR3 region: CASSPTGLPGMSGEKLFF. The CDR3 DNA is TGTGCCAGCAGCCCCACGGGCCTGCCTGGTATGAGCGGGGAAAAACTGTTTTTT. The whole variable domain, remainder taken from reference TRBV9 and TRBJ1-4, is DSGVTQTPKHLITATGQRVTLRCSPRSGDLSVYWYQQSLDQGLQFLIQYYNGEERAKGNILERFSAQQFPDLHSELNLSSLELGDSALYFCASSPTGLPGMSGEKLFFGSGTQLSVL.

The chain has TRBV27 and TRBJ2-1; TRBD2 matches 10 bases. Germline V gene sequence: CDR1 MNHEY, CDR2 SMNVEV (reference sequence). The CDR3 is 14 residues long. Trimming removed 6 bases from V and 6 bases from J; junction bases left unmatched: 5. CDR3: CASSQRGGRNEQFF. DNA for the CDR3: TGTGCCAGCAGCCAGCGGGGGGGCCGCAATGAGCAGTTCTTC.

Concerning this clone itself: At one of its ends the junction is not consistent with the germline gene, which may arise from a read error. The chain combines TRBV7-7 with TRBJ2-2; the D gene is possibly TRBD1 (6 bases). The CDR3 runs 17 residues. Germline V gene lookup returns CDR1 SSHAT and CDR2 FNYEAQ (reference sequence). The CDR3 loop is CASSLEAQQGLGGELFF. As DNA, the CDR3 is TGTGCTAGCAGCTTAGAGGCCCAACAGGGTTTAGGCGGGGAGCTGTTTTTT.

This chain connects TRBV9 to TRBJ2-5; possible D gene TRBD2, 5 bases. This CDR3 is built from 13 residues. V gave up 4 bases and J gave up 7 bases, with 14 bases separating them. Germline values: CDR1 SGDLS, CDR2 YYNGEE. The CDR3 sequence is CASSPKNGGTQYF. CDR3 bases: TGTGCCAGCAGCCCAAAAAATGGAGGGACCCAGTACTTC.

The rearrangement joins TRBV24-1 to TRBJ2-3; a possible D gene is TRBD1 (6 bases). With 0 bases removed from V and 5 bases from J, the gap between germline ends came to 14 bases. In germline, CDR1 is KGHDR, CDR2 SFDVKD. This CDR3 has 16 amino acids. The chain's CDR3 is CATSDLPHRAIDTQYF. CDR3 in DNA: TGTGCCACCAGTGATTTGCCTCACAGGGCGATAGATACGCAGTATTTT.

This chain uses TRBV28 with TRBJ2-7, with TRBD2 identical over 10 bases. Germline trimming cut 2 bases from V and 6 bases from J; bases unmatched to any gene: 7. Germline V gene data show CDR1 as MDHEN and CDR2 as SYDVKM. The CDR3 contains 15 residues. The CDR3 protein is CASSLQRGGHAEQYF. CDR3 coding DNA: TGTGCCAGCAGTTTACAGCGGGGGGGGCACGCCGAGCAGTACTTC.

V usage is TRBV6-5 and J usage is TRBJ1-6, with 8 bases identical to TRBD1. CDR1 MNHEY and CDR2 SVGAGI come from the germline V gene. The V gene end was trimmed by 6 bases and the J gene end by 6 bases; junction bases not matched to a gene: 7. CDR3 length: 15 residues. In DNA, the CDR3 is TGTGCCAGCAGCAGACAGGGGAAGAGTAATTCACCCCTCCACTTT. Its translation: CASSRQGKSNSPLHF.

The rearrangement joins TRBV28 to TRBJ2-7, with D perhaps TRBD1 or TRBD2 (5 bases each). V shed 2 bases and J shed 5 bases, with 16 bases lying between them. CDR1 and CDR2 (germline): MDHEN, SYDVKM. This CDR3 is built from 15 residues. CDR3 loop: CASSLPGQGTHEQYF. The CDR3 DNA is TGTGCCAGCAGTTTACCGGGGCAGGGCACCCACGAGCAGTACTTC.

This clone showed up just once. V is TRBV3-1 (or the pseudogene TRBV3-2) and J is TRBJ1-2, with 8 bases fitting TRBD1. Per the germline V gene, CDR1 is LGHDT and CDR2 is YNNKEL (reference sequence). This CDR3 is 15 amino acids long. Trimming removed 5 bases from V and 3 bases from J; junction bases left unmatched: 8. CDR3 DNA sequence: TGTGCCAGCAGCTTTGACAGGGGTTGGGACTATGGCTACACCTTC. Amino acid sequence: CASSFDRGWDYGYTF.

V usage is TRBV6-5 and J usage is TRBJ2-1, with 11 bases lining up with TRBD2. This CDR3 spans 15 amino acids. CDR1 and CDR2 from the germline V gene are MNHEY and SVGAGI. V shed 7 bases, J shed 4 bases, and the junction held 6 bases outside the gene matches. This CDR3 is CASTIRLAGYNEQFF. CDR3 in DNA: TGTGCCAGCACCATAAGACTAGCGGGGTACAATGAGCAGTTCTTC.

This chain joins TRBV15 and TRBJ2-3, with a possible D match to TRBD2 (5 bases). The CDR3 is made up of 14 amino acids. The germline CDR1 and CDR2 sequences are LNHNV and YYDKDF (reference sequence). V gave up 1 base and J gave up 2 bases, with 7 bases separating them. The CDR3 reads CATSRGGNTDTQYF. CDR3 bases: TGTGCCACCAGCAGAGGAGGGAACACAGATACGCAGTATTTT.

This chain uses TRBV19 with TRBJ2-7; D is perhaps TRBD1 (5 bases). Trimming took 1 base from V and 5 from J, leaving 12 bases between them. This CDR3 comprises 14 residues. Germline assignment: CDR1 LNHDA and CDR2 SQIVND (reference sequence). DNA of the CDR3: TGTGCCAGTAGTATAGGTACAGGTGGTGACGAGCAGTACTTC. It encodes CASSIGTGGDEQYF. Looking up the rest from reference TRBV19 and TRBJ2-7 gives the full variable domain: DGGITQSPKYLFRKEGQNVTLSCEQNLNHDAMYWYRQDPGQGLRLIYYSQIVNDFQKGDIAEGYSVSREKKESFPLTVTSAQKNPTAFYLCASSIGTGGDEQYFGPGTRLTVT.

In its sample, this clone was seen a few times. This sample also contains other DNA sequences that code for the same CDR3. The CDR3 spells CASSPAGANTGELFF. For the CDR3, the DNA is TGTGCCAGCTCACCTGCAGGGGCGAACACCGGGGAGCTGTTTTTT. V usage is TRBV18 and J usage is TRBJ2-2; perhaps TRBD1 as D (6 bases). In germline, CDR1 is KGHSH, CDR2 LQKENI. Trimming removed 3 bases at V and 0 bases at J, with 8 bases between. There are 15 residues in the CDR3.

This rearrangement joins TRBV11-2 to TRBJ2-7, with D uncertain. V was clipped by 0 bases and J by 7 bases, with 4 bases between them. The CDR3 contains 11 residues. The germline gives CDR1 SGHAT, CDR2 FQNNGV. The CDR3 spells CASSLDMEQYF. The CDR3, as DNA: TGTGCCAGCAGCTTAGACATGGAGCAGTACTTC.

The chain combines TRBV11-2 with TRBJ2-2; 13 positions match TRBD2. V dropped 6 bases and J dropped 4; count of bases not matched to a gene: 5. The length of the CDR3 is 16 residues. Germline values: CDR1 SGHAT, CDR2 FQNNGV. The CDR3 loop is CASRRTSGGRTGELFF. CDR3 coding DNA: TGTGCCAGCAGGCGGACTAGCGGGGGTCGCACCGGGGAGCTGTTTTTT.

The genes are TRBV9 and TRBJ1-4; TRBD1 might be the D (5 bases). From germline, CDR1 is SGDLS and CDR2 YYNGEE. The V end lost 2 bases, the J end lost 6 bases, and 17 bases lay between the germline ends. The CDR3 covers 16 residues. The CDR3 DNA reads as TGTGCCAGCAGCGTGCGGATGGGGGACGGAGATGAAAAACTGTTTTTT. Translated: CASSVRMGDGDEKLFF.

This sequence joins TRBV6-2 or TRBV6-3 and TRBJ1-5; D uncertain. Trimming removed 2 bases from V and 2 bases from J, with 16 bases in between. There are 17 residues in the CDR3. The germline CDR1 and CDR2 sequences are MNHEY and SVGEGT. The CDR3 DNA follows: TGTGCCAGCAGTTACGATTATTTACGGTGGGGCAATCAGCCCCAGCATTTT. It encodes CASSYDYLRWGNQPQHF.

The chain recombines TRBV15 with TRBJ2-6; the D gene could be TRBD1 or TRBD2 (6 bases each). Germline CDR1 LNHNV, CDR2 YYDKDF (reference sequence). Between the trimmed V and J ends, which lost 5 bases and 0 bases, there was a span of 14 bases. The CDR3 has 17 residues. The CDR3 nucleotides read TGTGCCACCAGCCCCCTTCCGGGGGCCTCTGGGGCCAACGTCCTGACTTTC. Its translation is CATSPLPGASGANVLTF.

The chain links TRBV30 to TRBJ1-1; TRBD1 matches 8 bases. The CDR3 is 13 amino acids. Germline CDR1 reads GTSNPN; CDR2 reads SVGIG (reference sequence). J was trimmed by 6 bases and V by 5 bases; bases with no gene match: 8. CDR3 DNA: TGTGCCTGGGGGTATTCAGGGGGCTCTGAAGCTTTCTTT. It codes for CAWGYSGGSEAFF. The entire variable domain, with the rest obtained from reference TRBV30 and TRBJ1-1, is as follows: SQTIHQWPATLVQPVGSPLSLECTVEGTSNPNLYWYRQAAGRGLQLLFYSVGIGQISSEVPQNLSASRPQDRQFILSSKKLLLSDSGFYLCAWGYSGGSEAFFGQGTRLTVV.

V is TRBV12-3 or TRBV12-4 and J is TRBJ2-5; D unresolved. This CDR3 has 12 residues. V gave up 3 bases and J gave up 4 bases, with 6 bases separating them. This CDR3 reads CASSLGLETQYF. In DNA, the CDR3 is TGTGCCAGCAGTTTGGGTCTAGAGACCCAGTACTTC.